The present T cell receptor beta chain was sequenced within a study of T-cell memory formation after mild COVID-19. As for the study in general: TCR clusters were mostly donor specific.

V was cut by 0 bases and J by 7 bases, with 4 bases left in between. Germline V gene lookup returns CDR1 SGHRS and CDR2 YFSETQ. This CDR3 has 11 amino acids. Study findings and constraints: The study detected some responding clones in pre-infection memory, suggesting cross-reactive memory joined. Clones that contracted from day 15 to 85 had balanced CD4/CD8; later expanders were CD4+ biased.

MiXCR, run by TCRdb on the 5' RACE reads, gives a single entry per CDR3 protein. This table has under 300,000 distinct CDR3 sequences, approximately 8.4% appearing once. This clonotype was seen at least ten times. The target antigen is unknown. The TCR comes from a man younger than 30 who had mild COVID-19 (a few samples of this study predate the infection). Cell type and time point are not known. What was sequenced was PBMCs or a T cell subset sorted from them (not recorded which). The chain carries TRBV5-1 and TRBJ1-1; D is uncertain. This CDR3 is CASSLGVEAFF. The CDR3 DNA reads TGCGCCAGCAGCTTGGGAGTTGAAGCTTTCTTT.